Listed below are T cell receptor beta chains from one sample, sequenced in a study of T cell changes during pregnancy in multiple sclerosis. The protocol was immunoSEQ multiplex PCR, while the TCRdb copy is restricted to in-frame clones and leaves out a portion. This sample carries 81,000 or so clones, about 89% of them seen once, and the ten largest clones take around 3.3%. The sequenced sample was PBMCs, obtained in the first trimester of pregnancy. The receptors originated from a female donor in good health, serving as a control in a pregnancy study. Some clones in this sample may be carry-over from other donors' samples. Both conserved end residues are part of each CDR3. D genes are given only for firm matches. Only some rows state a clone size, as once, few, many or a class for expanded clones.

TRBD1	TRBJ1-1	TRBV13	-	CASSWRTGGAGFSTEAFF	TGTGCCAGCAGCTGGAGAACAGGGGGCGCAGGGTTTAGCACTGAAGCTTTCTTT
TRBD1	TRBJ1-1	TRBV4-3	-	CASSQGLQGMNTEAFF	TGCGCCAGCAGCCAAGGGTTACAGGGGATGAACACTGAAGCTTTCTTT
TRBD2	TRBJ2-1	TRBV14	-	CASSSSSGTTTNEQFF	TGTGCCAGCAGTTCCTCTAGCGGGACTACAACTAATGAGCAGTTCTTC
-	TRBJ1-2	TRBV7-8	-	CASSLVAGSFGYTF	TGTGCCAGCAGCTTAGTGGCAGGGTCCTTCGGCTACACCTTC
TRBD2	TRBJ2-1	TRBV4-2	-	CASSQGTSSYNEQFF	TGTGCCAGCAGCCAGGGGACTAGCTCATACAATGAGCAGTTCTTC
-	TRBJ2-7	TRBV11-2	-	CASSLGGTLNREQYF	TGTGCCAGCAGCTTAGGGGGTACACTTAACAGGGAGCAGTACTTC
-	TRBJ1-1	TRBV7-2	-	CASSLDFQDEAFF	TGTGCCAGCAGCTTAGATTTCCAGGATGAAGCTTTCTTT
-	TRBJ1-4	TRBV19	-	CASSDRDTRNEKLFF	TGTGCCAGTAGTGACCGGGACACCCGTAATGAAAAACTGTTTTTT
TRBD2	TRBJ2-1	TRBV27	-	CASKAGLALPNEQFF	TGTGCCAGCAAGGCGGGACTAGCGCTACCTAATGAGCAGTTCTTC
-	TRBJ2-7	TRBV9	-	CASSVGPRGSYEQYF	TGTGCCAGCAGCGTAGGTCCCCGGGGCTCCTACGAGCAGTACTTC
-	TRBJ2-7	TRBV27	-	CASRRGLGDYEQYF	TGTGCCAGCAGACGGGGACTGGGAGACTACGAGCAGTACTTC
-	TRBJ2-2	TRBV18	-	CASSPGQGLNTGELFF	TGTGCCAGCTCACCAGGTCAGGGGCTCAACACCGGGGAGCTGTTTTTT
-	TRBJ1-1	TRBV29-1	-	CSVDQGNTEAFF	TGCAGCGTTGACCAGGGGAACACTGAAGCTTTCTTT
-	TRBJ1-5	TRBV19	many	CASSSSDSSNQPQHF	TGTGCCAGTAGTTCCTCAGACAGTAGCAATCAGCCCCAGCATTTT
TRBD2	TRBJ2-5	TRBV9	once	CASSPGWGGETQYF	TGTGCCAGCAGCCCGGGGTGGGGGGGAGAGACCCAGTACTTC
-	TRBJ2-3	TRBV11-1	-	CASSQLVGTDTQYF	TGTGCCAGCAGCCAACTTGTAGGCACAGATACGCAGTATTTT
TRBD2	TRBJ2-1	TRBV11-2	-	CASRSPGLARFNEQFF	TGTGCCAGCAGGTCGCCGGGACTAGCGAGGTTCAATGAGCAGTTCTTC